The source of this T cell receptor (beta chain) is a study of T cell responses to AZD1222 COVID-19 vaccine. Study summary: Pooling of second doses given at about 4 or about 12 weeks was done.

Profiled with immunoSEQ multiplex PCR; TCRdb holds only in-frame clones, not every one. Of some 120,000 clones in the sample, approximately 88% were seen once. Whole-study results and caveats: Sampling that yielded the repertoires occurred only after the peak T cell response. Of spike-specific TCRs, nearly half reportedly target regions left unmutated in variants. White British donors predominated, females outnumbered males, and clonal diversity was possibly underestimated.

As regards this clone: Its specificity is not known.

The germline CDR1 and CDR2 sequences are MDHEN and SYDVKM. The CDR3 is 16 residues long. V gave up 5 bases and J gave up 0 bases, with 14 bases separating them. The starting material was peripheral blood, obtained on day 0 of AZD1222 vaccination. V gene TRBV28 combines with J gene TRBJ1-3, with D tentatively TRBD1 (6 bases). The sequence was collected from an adult in good health. The DNA for the CDR3 is TGTGCCAGCAGTCCCCCGACAGGCTTCTCTGGAAACACCATATATTTT. The encoded protein is CASSPPTGFSGNTIYF.